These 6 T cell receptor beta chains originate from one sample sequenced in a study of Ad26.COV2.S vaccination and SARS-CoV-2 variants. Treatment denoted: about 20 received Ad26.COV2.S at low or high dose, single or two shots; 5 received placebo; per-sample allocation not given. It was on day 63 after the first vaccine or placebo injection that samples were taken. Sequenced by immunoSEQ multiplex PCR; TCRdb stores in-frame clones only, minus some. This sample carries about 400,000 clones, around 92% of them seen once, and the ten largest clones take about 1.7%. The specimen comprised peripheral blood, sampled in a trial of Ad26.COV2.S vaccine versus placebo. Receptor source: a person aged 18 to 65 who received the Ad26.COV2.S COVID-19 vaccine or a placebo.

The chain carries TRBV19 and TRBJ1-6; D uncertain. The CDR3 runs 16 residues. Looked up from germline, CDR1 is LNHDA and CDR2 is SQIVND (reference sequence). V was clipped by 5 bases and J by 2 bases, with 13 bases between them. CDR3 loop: CASSPDNRAYNSPLHF. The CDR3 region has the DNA TGTGCCAGTAGTCCGGATAACAGAGCCTATAATTCACCCCTCCACTTT.

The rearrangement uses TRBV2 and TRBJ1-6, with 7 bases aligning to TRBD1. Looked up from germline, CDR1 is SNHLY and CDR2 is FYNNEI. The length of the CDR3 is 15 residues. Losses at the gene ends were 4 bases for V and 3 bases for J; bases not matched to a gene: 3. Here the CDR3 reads CASSAGGDYNSPLHF. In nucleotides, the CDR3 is TGTGCCAGCAGTGCAGGGGGTGACTATAATTCACCCCTCCACTTT. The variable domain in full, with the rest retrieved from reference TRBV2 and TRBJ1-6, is EPEVTQTPSHQVTQMGQEVILRCVPISNHLYFYWYRQILGQKVEFLVSFYNNEISEKSEIFDDQFSVERPDGSNFTLKIRSTKLEDSAMYFCASSAGGDYNSPLHFGNGTRLTVT.

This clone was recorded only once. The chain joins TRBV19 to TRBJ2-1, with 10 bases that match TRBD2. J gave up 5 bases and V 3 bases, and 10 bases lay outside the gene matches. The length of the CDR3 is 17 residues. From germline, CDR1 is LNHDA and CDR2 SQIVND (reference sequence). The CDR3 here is CASSMKRGGRPNNEQFF. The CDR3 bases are TGTGCCAGTAGTATGAAGCGGGGGGGCCGACCAAACAATGAGCAGTTCTTC.

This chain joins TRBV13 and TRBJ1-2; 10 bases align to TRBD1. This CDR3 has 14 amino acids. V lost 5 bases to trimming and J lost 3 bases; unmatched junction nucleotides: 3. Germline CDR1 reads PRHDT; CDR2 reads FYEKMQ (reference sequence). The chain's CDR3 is CASSRQGADYGYTF. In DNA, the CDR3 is TGTGCCAGCAGCCGACAGGGGGCGGACTATGGCTACACCTTC.

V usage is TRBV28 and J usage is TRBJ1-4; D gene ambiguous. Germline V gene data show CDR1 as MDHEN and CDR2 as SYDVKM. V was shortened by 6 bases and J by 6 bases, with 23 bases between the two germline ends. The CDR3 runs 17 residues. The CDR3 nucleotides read TGTGCCAGCAGCCTTAATAGACCGTCAAAATGGCATGAAAAACTGTTTTTT. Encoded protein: CASSLNRPSKWHEKLFF. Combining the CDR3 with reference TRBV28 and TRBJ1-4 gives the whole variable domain DVKVTQSSRYLVKRTGEKVFLECVQDMDHENMFWYRQDPGLGLRLIYFSYDVKMKEKGDIPEGYSVSREKKERFSLILESASTNQTSMYLCASSLNRPSKWHEKLFFGSGTQLSVL.

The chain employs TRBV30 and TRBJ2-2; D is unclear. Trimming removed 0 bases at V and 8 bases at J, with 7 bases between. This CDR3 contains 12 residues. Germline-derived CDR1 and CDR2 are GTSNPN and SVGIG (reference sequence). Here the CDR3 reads CAWSVGWGELFF. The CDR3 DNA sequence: TGTGCCTGGAGTGTTGGGTGGGGGGAGCTGTTTTTT. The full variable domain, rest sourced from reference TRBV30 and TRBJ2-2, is SQTIHQWPATLVQPVGSPLSLECTVEGTSNPNLYWYRQAAGRGLQLLFYSVGIGQISSEVPQNLSASRPQDRQFILSSKKLLLSDSGFYLCAWSVGWGELFFGEGSRLTVL.